Described below is a single TCR beta chain sequence and its context. A single record per CDR3 protein comes from TCRdb applying MiXCR to the PCR reads. Of over 600,000 distinct CDR3 sequences listed, just under 20% are singletons. The data were taken from a study of molecular identifiers for immune sequencing clone quantification. The ends were cut back, 5 bases at V and 0 bases at J, with 17 bases in the middle. The CDR3 is 16 residues long. Germline V gives CDR1 DFQATT, CDR2 SNEGSKA (reference sequence). The sequencing sample was made of naive CD8+ T cells from blood, with Jurkat cell RNA spiked in. Subset denoted: FACS-sorted CD8+CD4-CCR7+CD45RA+ naive T cells. The origin of this receptor is a human donor in good health. Some libraries in this study had Jurkat cell RNA spiked in. V gene TRBV20-1 combines with J gene TRBJ1-5; D call uncertain. The CDR3 DNA reads as TGCAGTGCTCTCCCGGTTGGGAGAAATAGCAATCAGCCCCAGCATTTT. Translated, it gives CSALPVGRNSNQPQHF.